The 24 T cell receptor beta chains below all came from one sample that was sequenced in a study of blood T cell repertoires in COVID-19. Here immunoSEQ multiplex PCR was the method, and the copy in TCRdb shows in-frame clones only, minus some. The sample shows 270,000 or so clones, about 80% of them seen only once. Sequencing used peripheral blood. These receptors were obtained from a human donor in a cohort sampled during active COVID-19.

The chain has TRBV15 and TRBJ1-2; D perhaps matches TRBD1 (6 bases). Trimming shortened V by 3 bases and J by 1 base, and 12 bases separated the two germline ends. Germline V lookup: CDR1 LNHNV, CDR2 YYDKDF (reference sequence). The CDR3 contains 15 residues. CDR3 DNA sequence: TGTGCCACCAGCAGCTGGGACAACCTTAACTATGGCTACACCTTC. Protein sequence: CATSSWDNLNYGYTF.

The chain carries TRBV4-3 and TRBJ2-7, with 9 positions matching TRBD1. CDR1 and CDR2 (germline): LGHNA, YSLEER. The CDR3 has 15 residues. Trimming removed 4 bases from V and 7 bases from J; junction bases left unmatched: 11. The CDR3, as DNA: TGCGCCAGCAGCCGGGGATCCGGGACAGGGATTGAGCAGTACTTC. Translating gives CASSRGSGTGIEQYF.

V gene TRBV11-3 combines with J gene TRBJ2-2; D is perhaps TRBD1 (6 bases). V shed 6 bases and J shed 5 bases, with 19 bases lying between them. The CDR3 is 16 amino acids. Germline V gene sequence: CDR1 SGHNT, CDR2 YENEEA. The CDR3 DNA reads TGTGCCAGCAGTGCTGAACAGGGCTCGAGGACCGGGGAGCTGTTTTTT. This translates into CASSAEQGSRTGELFF.

This clone was seen more than once but under ten times. V is TRBV4-2 and J is TRBJ2-7; D unresolved. CDR1 is LGHNA, CDR2 YNFKEQ, per germline. The CDR3 sequence is 12 residues long. With 2 bases removed from V and 4 bases from J, the gap between germline ends came to 6 bases. CDR3 nucleotides: TGTGCCAGCAGCCAAAGTAGTTACGAGCAGTACTTC. Protein: CASSQSSYEQYF.

The chain combines TRBV27 with TRBJ2-7; TRBD1 is a possible D gene (6 bases). The CDR3 contains 16 residues. The V gene's germline CDR1 is MNHEY and CDR2 SMNVEV (reference sequence). Trimming left V 8 bases short and J 0 bases short, with 20 bases between. CDR3 nucleotide sequence: TGTGCCAGCCGGACCCTCGTGGCAGGGGTCTCCTACGAGCAGTACTTC. Protein: CASRTLVAGVSYEQYF.

The J gene is TRBJ1-2, the V gene TRBV5-6; D gene unclear. The V end lost 4 bases, the J end lost 4 bases, and 23 bases lay between the germline ends. This CDR3 contains 17 residues. The germline gives CDR1 SGHDT, CDR2 YYEEEE. For the CDR3, the DNA is TGTGCCAGCAGCCCGGCGGGCAGTCCGCTATGGGGCTATGGCTACACCTTC. Its translation: CASSPAGSPLWGYGYTF.

This clone showed up just once. The gene calls are TRBV4-2 and TRBJ2-3; D may be TRBD1 (6 bases). The CDR3 runs to 17 residues. Germline V lookup: CDR1 LGHNA, CDR2 YNFKEQ. Trimming removed 0 bases at V and 2 bases at J, with 15 bases between. CDR3 residues: CASSQDWVGTFTDTQYF. The CDR3 nucleotides are TGTGCCAGCAGCCAAGATTGGGTGGGGACATTCACAGATACGCAGTATTTT.

The chain couples TRBV28 to TRBJ1-4; a weak D match, TRBD1 (6 bases). The CDR3 runs 14 residues. Germline V gene data show CDR1 as MDHEN and CDR2 as SYDVKM. The V gene lost 8 bases and the J gene lost 4 bases, with 14 bases spanning the gap. CDR3 amino acids: CASLGGADNEKLFF. The CDR3 region has the DNA TGTGCCAGCCTGGGGGGGGCAGATAATGAAAAACTGTTTTTT.

The J gene is TRBJ1-5, the V gene TRBV6-2 or TRBV6-3, with D perhaps matching TRBD1 (6 bases). Germline-derived CDR1 and CDR2 are MNHEY and SVGEGT. Trimming cost V 2 bases and J 4 bases, with 15 bases left between them. CDR3 length equals 16 residues. The CDR3 loop reads CASSYGGAIPNQPQHF. The CDR3 DNA reads TGTGCCAGCAGTTACGGGGGGGCGATCCCTAATCAGCCCCAGCATTTT.

The gene calls are TRBV19 and TRBJ1-1, with a possible D match to TRBD1 (5 bases). Germline loops: CDR1 LNHDA, CDR2 SQIVND (reference sequence). The CDR3 length is 14 residues. V lost 5 bases, J lost 3 bases, and 13 bases lay in between. CDR3 sequence: CASSWTGGDTEAFF. Written as DNA, the CDR3 is TGTGCCAGTAGTTGGACTGGGGGGGACACTGAAGCTTTCTTT.

This clone has only one observation. The gene calls are TRBV12-5 and TRBJ1-3; no clear D. V dropped 1 base and J dropped 0 bases, with 4 bases sitting between them. Per the germline V gene, CDR1 is LGHNT and CDR2 is FRNRAP. CDR3 length: 14 amino acids. The CDR3 nucleotides read TGTGCTAGTGGTTTGGGGAGCTCTGGAAACACCATATATTTT. This codes for CASGLGSSGNTIYF.

The rearrangement links TRBV5-4 to TRBJ2-1; 8 positions agree with TRBD1. The CDR3 spans 15 residues. From germline, CDR1 is SGHNT and CDR2 YYREEE (reference sequence). The junction had 6 bases not matched to a gene; V was cut back by 2 bases and J by 5 bases. The CDR3 here is CASSLGTGSDNEQFF. The DNA of the CDR3 is TGTGCCAGCAGCTTAGGGACAGGTAGCGACAATGAGCAGTTCTTC.

V gene TRBV11-3 combines with J gene TRBJ2-5; D unresolved. The CDR3 runs 16 residues. Trimming cost V 1 base and J 1 base, with 13 bases left between them. Per germline, CDR1 SGHNT and CDR2 YENEEA. CDR3 sequence reads: CASSLGFAEVQETQYF. CDR3 in DNA: TGTGCCAGCAGCTTAGGATTCGCAGAAGTCCAAGAGACCCAGTACTTC.

J is TRBJ1-3 and V is TRBV4-1; D gene uncertain. Germline values: CDR1 MGHRA, CDR2 YSYEKL. V was pared by 4 bases and J by 0 bases, with 10 bases between. The CDR3 has 15 residues. The CDR3 sequence: CASSPPPGSGNTIYF. CDR3 nucleotides: TGCGCCAGCAGCCCTCCCCCCGGCTCTGGAAACACCATATATTTT.

The CDR3 loop is CASKAGTGGYNEQFF. CDR3 in DNA: TGTGCCAGCAAGGCGGGGACTGGGGGCTACAATGAGCAGTTCTTC. The genes are TRBV6-5 and TRBJ2-1, with D tentatively TRBD2 (6 bases). The ends were cut back, 7 bases at V and 3 bases at J, with 16 bases in the middle. Germline CDR1 and CDR2: MNHEY and SVGAGI. The CDR3 sequence is 15 residues long.

The chain is built from TRBV5-1 and TRBJ1-2; a possible D gene is TRBD1 (6 bases). V was clipped by 0 bases and J by 8 bases, with 14 bases between them. The CDR3 spans 14 residues. CDR1 is SGHRS and CDR2 is YFSETQ in the germline V gene. The CDR3 is CASSLGQGTEGYTF. Written as DNA, the CDR3 is TGCGCCAGCAGCTTGGGGCAGGGGACGGAAGGCTACACCTTC.

This chain links TRBV4-1 with TRBJ1-1, with D uncertain. Germline lookup yields CDR1 MGHRA and CDR2 YSYEKL. The CDR3 sequence is 15 residues long. V gave up 4 bases and J gave up 5 bases, with 17 bases separating them. This CDR3 is CASSPGIASGTEAFF. For the CDR3, the DNA is TGCGCCAGCAGCCCTGGAATAGCCTCGGGGACTGAAGCTTTCTTT.

V usage is TRBV6-5 and J usage is TRBJ1-2; unclear D gene. This CDR3 spans 15 amino acids. From germline, CDR1 is MNHEY and CDR2 SVGAGI. V gave up 0 bases and J gave up 4 bases, with 12 bases separating them. This CDR3 is CASSYSGAAVYGYTF. CDR3 DNA sequence: TGTGCCAGCAGTTACTCTGGAGCAGCCGTCTATGGCTACACCTTC.

V gene TRBV6-7 combines with J gene TRBJ2-4; D may be TRBD2 (5 bases). TRBV6-7 counts as an open reading frame of uncertain function. V was clipped by 2 bases and J by 3 bases, with 23 bases between them. This CDR3 contains 19 residues. The CDR3 loop is CASSYPGKTGIEVKNIQYF. CDR3 DNA: TGTGCCAGCAGTTACCCAGGCAAAACCGGGATCGAGGTCAAAAACATTCAGTACTTC.

This clone was seen a few times. This chain links TRBV3-1 (or the pseudogene TRBV3-2) with TRBJ2-1; no definite D call. Germline loops: CDR1 LGHDT, CDR2 YNNKEL (reference sequence). The CDR3 spans 13 residues. With 1 base removed from V and 7 bases from J, the gap between germline ends came to 8 bases. CDR3 sequence: CASSQVFANEQFF. CDR3 coding DNA: TGTGCCAGCAGCCAAGTTTTCGCGAATGAGCAGTTCTTC.

The rearrangement joins TRBV27 to TRBJ2-7; D not resolved. This CDR3 comprises 12 residues. The ends were cut back, 6 bases at V and 6 bases at J, with 12 bases in the middle. The germline V gene has CDR1 MNHEY and CDR2 SMNVEV (reference sequence). CDR3 bases: TGTGCCAGCAGCAGAAGTTTTTCCGAGCAGTACTTC. Amino acid sequence: CASSRSFSEQYF.

V is TRBV7-9 and J is TRBJ1-1; 9 nucleotides match TRBD1. Germline V lookup: CDR1 SEHNR, CDR2 FQNEAQ (reference sequence). With 1 base clipped from V and 1 base from J, the junction kept 1 base outside the gene matches. The CDR3 is made up of 15 amino acids. This CDR3 is CASSLDRGPNTEAFF. The CDR3 DNA sequence: TGTGCCAGCAGCTTAGACAGGGGGCCGAACACTGAAGCTTTCTTT. Based on the CDR3 plus reference TRBV7-9 and TRBJ1-1, the full variable domain is DTGVSQNPRHKITKRGQNVTFRCDPISEHNRLYWYRQTLGQGPEFLTYFQNEAQLEKSRLLSDRFSAERPKGSFSTLEIQRTEQGDSAMYLCASSLDRGPNTEAFFGQGTRLTVV.

The chain is built from TRBV10-1 and TRBJ2-1; a weak D match, TRBD2 (6 bases). Germline V gene sequence: CDR1 WNHNN, CDR2 SYGVQD (reference sequence). The CDR3 spans 16 residues. V lost 0 bases, J lost 9 bases, and 18 bases lay in between. CDR3 sequence (DNA): TGCGCCAGCAGTGAGTCGCAGGTCTTAGGGAGGATTGAGCAGTTCTTC. Translation gives CASSESQVLGRIEQFF.

The gene calls are TRBV7-8 and TRBJ2-7; 8 nucleotides agree with TRBD1. CDR3 length: 15 residues. Germline values: CDR1 SGHVS, CDR2 FQNEAQ. Unmatched junction bases numbered 10, after V lost 5 bases and J lost 4 bases. CDR3 region: CASSEAGGKRYEQYF. CDR3 coding DNA: TGTGCCAGCAGCGAGGCAGGGGGCAAGAGGTACGAGCAGTACTTC.